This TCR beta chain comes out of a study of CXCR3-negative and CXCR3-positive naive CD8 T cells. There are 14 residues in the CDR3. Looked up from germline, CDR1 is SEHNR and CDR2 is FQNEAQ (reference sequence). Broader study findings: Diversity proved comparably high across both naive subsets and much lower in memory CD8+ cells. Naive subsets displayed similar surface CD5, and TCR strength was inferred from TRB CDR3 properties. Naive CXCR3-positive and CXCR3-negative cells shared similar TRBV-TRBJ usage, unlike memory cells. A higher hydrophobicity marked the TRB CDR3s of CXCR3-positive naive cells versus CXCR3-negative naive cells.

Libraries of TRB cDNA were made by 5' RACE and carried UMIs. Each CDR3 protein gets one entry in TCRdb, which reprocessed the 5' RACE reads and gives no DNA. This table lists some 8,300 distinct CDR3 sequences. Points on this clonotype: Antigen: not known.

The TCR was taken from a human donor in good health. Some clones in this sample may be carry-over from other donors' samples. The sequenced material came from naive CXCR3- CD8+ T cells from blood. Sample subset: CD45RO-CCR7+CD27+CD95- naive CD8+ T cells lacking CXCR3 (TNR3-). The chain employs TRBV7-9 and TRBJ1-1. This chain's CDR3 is CASSPSMGNTEAFF.